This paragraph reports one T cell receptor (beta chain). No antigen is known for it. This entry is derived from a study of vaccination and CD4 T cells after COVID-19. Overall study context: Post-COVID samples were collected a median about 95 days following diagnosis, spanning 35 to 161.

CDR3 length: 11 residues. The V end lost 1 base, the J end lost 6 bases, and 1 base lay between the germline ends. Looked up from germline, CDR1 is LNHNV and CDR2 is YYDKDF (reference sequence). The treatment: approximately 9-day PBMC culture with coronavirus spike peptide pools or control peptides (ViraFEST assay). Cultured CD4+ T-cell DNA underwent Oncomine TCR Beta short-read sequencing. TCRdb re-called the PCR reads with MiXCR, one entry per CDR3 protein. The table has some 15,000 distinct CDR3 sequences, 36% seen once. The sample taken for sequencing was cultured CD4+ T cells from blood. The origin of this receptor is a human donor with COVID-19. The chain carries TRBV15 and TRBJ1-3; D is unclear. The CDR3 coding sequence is TGTGCCACCAGCAGAGCAAACACCATATATTTT. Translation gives CATSRANTIYF.